This T cell receptor (beta chain) was captured by sequencing in a study of T cell responses to AZD1222 COVID-19 vaccine. Sequencing used immunoSEQ multiplex PCR; TCRdb keeps in-frame clones, though not all of them. The data hold 100,000 to 150,000 clones, with just over 85% observed a single time. Regarding this clone: Antigen specificity is unknown.

Study-level results: Nearly half of spike-specific TCRs reportedly target variant regions that are unmutated in the B.1.351 and B.1.1.7 variants. Females made up more of the donors, who were largely white British, and clonal diversity may have come out too low. Spike was spanned by vaccine-associated CD4 TCRs, which were dominant at 160-218 and 743-854.

Germline assignment: CDR1 SGHVS and CDR2 FQNEAQ. Trimming cost V 5 bases and J 3 bases, with 17 bases left between them. The CDR3 is made up of 15 amino acids. The chain is built from TRBV7-8 and TRBJ2-7, with D possibly called TRBD1 or TRBD2 (7 bases each). The sample in question was peripheral blood, obtained on day 0 of AZD1222 vaccination. The clonotype was recovered from an adult in good health. CDR3 loop: CASSRQRDRVYEQYF. The DNA for the CDR3 is TGTGCCAGCAGCAGACAGCGGGACAGAGTCTACGAGCAGTACTTC.